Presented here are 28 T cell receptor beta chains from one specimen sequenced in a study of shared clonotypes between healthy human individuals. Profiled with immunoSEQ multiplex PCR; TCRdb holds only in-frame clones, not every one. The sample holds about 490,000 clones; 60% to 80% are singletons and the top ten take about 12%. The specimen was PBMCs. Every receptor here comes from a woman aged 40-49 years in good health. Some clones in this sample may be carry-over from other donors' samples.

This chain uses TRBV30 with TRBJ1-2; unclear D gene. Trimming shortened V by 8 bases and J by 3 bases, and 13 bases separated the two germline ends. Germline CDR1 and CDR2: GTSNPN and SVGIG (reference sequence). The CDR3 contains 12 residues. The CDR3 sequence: CARNPGDYGYTF. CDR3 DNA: TGTGCCCGGAACCCGGGCGACTATGGCTACACCTTC.

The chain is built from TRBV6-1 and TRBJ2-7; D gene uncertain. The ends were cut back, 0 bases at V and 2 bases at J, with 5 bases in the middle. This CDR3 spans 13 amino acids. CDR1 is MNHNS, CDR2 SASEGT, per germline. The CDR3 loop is CASSEAITYEQYF. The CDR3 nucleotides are TGTGCCAGCAGTGAAGCGATAACCTACGAGCAGTACTTC.

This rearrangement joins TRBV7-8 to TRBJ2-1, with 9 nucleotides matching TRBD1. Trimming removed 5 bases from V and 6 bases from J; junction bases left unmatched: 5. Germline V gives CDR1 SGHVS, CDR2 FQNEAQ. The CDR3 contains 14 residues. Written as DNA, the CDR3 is TGTGCCAGCAGCGGGACGGACAGGGGCAATGAGCAGTTCTTC. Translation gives CASSGTDRGNEQFF.

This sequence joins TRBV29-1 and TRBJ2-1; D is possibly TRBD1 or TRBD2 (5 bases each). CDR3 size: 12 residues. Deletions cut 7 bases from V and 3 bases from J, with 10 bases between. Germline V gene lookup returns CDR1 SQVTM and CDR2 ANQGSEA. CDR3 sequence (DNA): TGCAGCGGGGACGGAGGCTACAATGAGCAGTTCTTC. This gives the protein CSGDGGYNEQFF.

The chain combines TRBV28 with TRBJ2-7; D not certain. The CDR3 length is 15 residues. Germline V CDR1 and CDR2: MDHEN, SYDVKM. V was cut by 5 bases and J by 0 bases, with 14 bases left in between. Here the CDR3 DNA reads TGTGCCAGCAGTACGACACCGTTTCTCTCCTACGAGCAGTACTTC. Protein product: CASSTTPFLSYEQYF. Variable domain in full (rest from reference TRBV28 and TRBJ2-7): DVKVTQSSRYLVKRTGEKVFLECVQDMDHENMFWYRQDPGLGLRLIYFSYDVKMKEKGDIPEGYSVSREKKERFSLILESASTNQTSMYLCASSTTPFLSYEQYFGPGTRLTVT.

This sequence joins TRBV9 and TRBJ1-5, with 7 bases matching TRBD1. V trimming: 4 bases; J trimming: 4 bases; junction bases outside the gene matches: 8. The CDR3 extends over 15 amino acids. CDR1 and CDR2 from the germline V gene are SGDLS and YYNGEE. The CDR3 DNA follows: TGTGCCAGCAGCCAGGGGGGGGGCGCGAATCAGCCCCAGCATTTT. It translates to CASSQGGGANQPQHF.

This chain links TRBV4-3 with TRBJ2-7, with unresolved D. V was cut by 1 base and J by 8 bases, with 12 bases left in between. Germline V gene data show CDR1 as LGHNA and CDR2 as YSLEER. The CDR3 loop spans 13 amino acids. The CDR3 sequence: CASSQAHGSQQYF. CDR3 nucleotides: TGCGCCAGCAGCCAAGCGCACGGTTCCCAGCAGTACTTC.

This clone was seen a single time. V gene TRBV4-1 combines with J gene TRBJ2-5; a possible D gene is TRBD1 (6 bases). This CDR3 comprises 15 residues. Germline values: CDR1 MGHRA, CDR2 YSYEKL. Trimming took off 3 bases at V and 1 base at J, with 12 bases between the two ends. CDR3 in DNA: TGCGCCAGCAGCCAGCCCGGGACATTCCAAGAGACCCAGTACTTC. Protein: CASSQPGTFQETQYF.

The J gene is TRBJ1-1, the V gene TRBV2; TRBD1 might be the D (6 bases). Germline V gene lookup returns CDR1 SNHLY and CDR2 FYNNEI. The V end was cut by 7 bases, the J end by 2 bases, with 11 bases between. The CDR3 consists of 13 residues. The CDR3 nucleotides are TGTGCCAGCACGAGGGACACTAACACTGAAGCTTTCTTT. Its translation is CASTRDTNTEAFF. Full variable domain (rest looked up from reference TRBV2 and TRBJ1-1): EPEVTQTPSHQVTQMGQEVILRCVPISNHLYFYWYRQILGQKVEFLVSFYNNEISEKSEIFDDQFSVERPDGSNFTLKIRSTKLEDSAMYFCASTRDTNTEAFFGQGTRLTVV.

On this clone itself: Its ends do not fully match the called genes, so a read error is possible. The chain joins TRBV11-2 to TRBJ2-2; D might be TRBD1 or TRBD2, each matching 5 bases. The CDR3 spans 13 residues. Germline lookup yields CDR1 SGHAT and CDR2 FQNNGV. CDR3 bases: TGTGCCAGCAGCTTAGCAGGGTACGGGGAGCTGCTTTTT. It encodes CASSLAGYGELLF.

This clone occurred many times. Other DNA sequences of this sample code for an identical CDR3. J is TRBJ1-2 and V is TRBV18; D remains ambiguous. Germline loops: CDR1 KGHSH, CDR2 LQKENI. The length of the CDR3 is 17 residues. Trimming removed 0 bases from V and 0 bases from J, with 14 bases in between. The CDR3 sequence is CASSPPMAAASNYGYTF. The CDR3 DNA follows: TGTGCCAGCTCACCACCGATGGCGGCGGCCTCTAACTATGGCTACACCTTC.

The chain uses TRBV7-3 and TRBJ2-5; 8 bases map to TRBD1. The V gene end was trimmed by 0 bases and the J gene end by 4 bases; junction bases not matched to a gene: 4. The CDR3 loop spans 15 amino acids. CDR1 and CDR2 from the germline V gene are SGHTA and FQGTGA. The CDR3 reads CASSLTQGAGETQYF. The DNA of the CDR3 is TGTGCCAGCAGCTTAACTCAGGGGGCAGGAGAGACCCAGTACTTC.

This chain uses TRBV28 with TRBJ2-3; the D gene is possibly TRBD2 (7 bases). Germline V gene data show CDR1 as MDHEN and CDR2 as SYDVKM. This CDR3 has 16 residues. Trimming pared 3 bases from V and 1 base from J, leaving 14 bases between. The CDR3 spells CASSFRIGGGTDTQYF. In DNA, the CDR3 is TGTGCCAGCAGTTTTCGCATAGGGGGGGGCACAGATACGCAGTATTTT.

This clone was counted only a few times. As DNA, the CDR3 is TGTGCCACCCACGCCGGGACAGTCGTTCAATCGGATCAGCCCCAGCATTTT. It translates to CATHAGTVVQSDQPQHF. V is TRBV15 and J is TRBJ1-5; TRBD1 matches 7 bases. This CDR3 contains 17 residues. CDR1 and CDR2 (germline): LNHNV, YYDKDF (reference sequence). V gave up 8 bases and J gave up 5 bases; unmatched junction bases: 18.

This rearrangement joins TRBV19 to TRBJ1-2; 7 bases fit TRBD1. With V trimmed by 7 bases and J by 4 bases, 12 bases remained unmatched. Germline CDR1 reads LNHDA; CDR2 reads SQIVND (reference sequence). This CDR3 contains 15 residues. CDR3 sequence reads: CASKRNRGEVYGYTF. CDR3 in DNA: TGTGCCAGTAAGAGGAACAGGGGCGAAGTCTATGGCTACACCTTC.

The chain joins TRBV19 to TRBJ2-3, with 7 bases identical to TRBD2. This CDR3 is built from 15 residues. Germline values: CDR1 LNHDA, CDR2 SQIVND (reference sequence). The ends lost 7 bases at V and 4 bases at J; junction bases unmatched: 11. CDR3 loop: CASTHDRGGSDTQYF. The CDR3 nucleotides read TGTGCCAGTACCCATGATAGGGGAGGGTCAGATACGCAGTATTTT.

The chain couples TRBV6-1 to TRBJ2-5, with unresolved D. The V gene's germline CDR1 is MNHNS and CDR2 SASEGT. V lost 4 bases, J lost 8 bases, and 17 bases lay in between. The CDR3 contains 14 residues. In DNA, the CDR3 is TGTGCCAGCAGTGTGGACGGAACCAAGAGAACCCAGTACTTC. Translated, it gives CASSVDGTKRTQYF.

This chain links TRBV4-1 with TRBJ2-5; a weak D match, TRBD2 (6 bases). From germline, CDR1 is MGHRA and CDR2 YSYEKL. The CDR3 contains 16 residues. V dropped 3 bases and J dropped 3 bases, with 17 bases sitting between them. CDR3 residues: CASSHFREIPEETQYF. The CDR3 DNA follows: TGCGCCAGCAGCCACTTCCGGGAGATACCTGAAGAGACCCAGTACTTC.

The CDR3 nucleotides are TGTGCCTGGAATGGGGGCATCGGGGCGGGAAACACCATATATTTT. Translated: CAWNGGIGAGNTIYF. V usage is TRBV30 and J usage is TRBJ1-3; D is perhaps TRBD1 (6 bases). From germline, CDR1 is GTSNPN and CDR2 SVGIG (reference sequence). CDR3 length equals 15 residues. Between the trimmed V and J ends, which lost 4 bases and 4 bases, there was a span of 17 bases.

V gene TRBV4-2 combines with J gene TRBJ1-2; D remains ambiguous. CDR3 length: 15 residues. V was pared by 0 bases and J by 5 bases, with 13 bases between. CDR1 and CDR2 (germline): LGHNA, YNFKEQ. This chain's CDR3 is CASSQDLGAPYGYTF. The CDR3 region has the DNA TGTGCCAGCAGCCAAGATTTGGGTGCCCCTTATGGCTACACCTTC.

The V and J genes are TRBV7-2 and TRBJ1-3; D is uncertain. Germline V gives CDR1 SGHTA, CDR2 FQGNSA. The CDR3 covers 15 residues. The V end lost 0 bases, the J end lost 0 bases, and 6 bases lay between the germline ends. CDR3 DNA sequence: TGTGCCAGCAGCTTAGCGTTCGGCTCTGGAAACACCATATATTTT. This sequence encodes CASSLAFGSGNTIYF. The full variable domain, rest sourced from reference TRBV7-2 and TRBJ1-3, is GAGVSQSPSNKVTEKGKDVELRCDPISGHTALYWYRQSLGQGLEFLIYFQGNSAPDKSGLPSDRFSAERTGGSVSTLTIQRTQQEDSAVYLCASSLAFGSGNTIYFGEGSWLTVV.

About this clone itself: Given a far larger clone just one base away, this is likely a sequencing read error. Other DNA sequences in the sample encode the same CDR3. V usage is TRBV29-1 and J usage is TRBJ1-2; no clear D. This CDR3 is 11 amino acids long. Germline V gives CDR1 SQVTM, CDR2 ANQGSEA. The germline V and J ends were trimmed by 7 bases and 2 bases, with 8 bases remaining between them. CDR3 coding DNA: TGCAGCGGGTCCTCAAACTATGGCTACACCTTC. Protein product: CSGSSNYGYTF. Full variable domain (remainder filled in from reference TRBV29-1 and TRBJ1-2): SAVISQKPSRDICQRGTSLTIQCQVDSQVTMMFWYRQQPGQSLTLIATANQGSEATYESGFVIDKFPISRPNLTFSTLTVSNMSPEDSSIYLCSGSSNYGYTFGSGTRLTVV.

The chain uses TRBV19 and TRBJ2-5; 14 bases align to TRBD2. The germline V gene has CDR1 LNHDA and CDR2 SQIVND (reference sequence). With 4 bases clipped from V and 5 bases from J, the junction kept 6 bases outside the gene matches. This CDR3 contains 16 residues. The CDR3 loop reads CASSTSTSGRVETQYF. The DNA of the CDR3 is TGTGCCAGTAGTACCTCGACTAGCGGGAGGGTTGAGACCCAGTACTTC.

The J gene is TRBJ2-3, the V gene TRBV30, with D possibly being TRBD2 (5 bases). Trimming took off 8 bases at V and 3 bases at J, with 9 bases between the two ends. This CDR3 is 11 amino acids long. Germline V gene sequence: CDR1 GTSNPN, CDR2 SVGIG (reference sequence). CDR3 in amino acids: CARRGTDTQYF. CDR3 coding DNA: TGTGCCCGCCGGGGAACAGATACGCAGTATTTT. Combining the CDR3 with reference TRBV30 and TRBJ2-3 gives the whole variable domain SQTIHQWPATLVQPVGSPLSLECTVEGTSNPNLYWYRQAAGRGLQLLFYSVGIGQISSEVPQNLSASRPQDRQFILSSKKLLLSDSGFYLCARRGTDTQYFGPGTRLTVL.

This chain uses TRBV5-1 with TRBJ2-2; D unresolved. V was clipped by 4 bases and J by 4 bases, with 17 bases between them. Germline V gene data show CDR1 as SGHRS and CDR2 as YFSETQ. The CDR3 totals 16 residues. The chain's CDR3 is CASSPAVGVSTGELFF. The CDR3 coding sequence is TGCGCCAGCAGCCCGGCTGTCGGAGTTAGCACCGGGGAGCTGTTTTTT.

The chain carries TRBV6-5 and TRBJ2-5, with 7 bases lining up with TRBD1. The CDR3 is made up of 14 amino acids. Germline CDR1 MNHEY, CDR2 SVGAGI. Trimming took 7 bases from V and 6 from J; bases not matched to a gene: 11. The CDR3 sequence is CASTNRQGKKTQYF. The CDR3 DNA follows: TGTGCCAGCACCAACCGACAGGGAAAAAAGACCCAGTACTTC.

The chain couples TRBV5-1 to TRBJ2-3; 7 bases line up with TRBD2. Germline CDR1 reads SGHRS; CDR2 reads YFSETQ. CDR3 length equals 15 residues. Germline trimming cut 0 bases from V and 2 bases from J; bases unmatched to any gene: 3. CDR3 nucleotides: TGCGCCAGCAGCTTGGACGGGACTACCACAGATACGCAGTATTTT. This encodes CASSLDGTTTDTQYF.

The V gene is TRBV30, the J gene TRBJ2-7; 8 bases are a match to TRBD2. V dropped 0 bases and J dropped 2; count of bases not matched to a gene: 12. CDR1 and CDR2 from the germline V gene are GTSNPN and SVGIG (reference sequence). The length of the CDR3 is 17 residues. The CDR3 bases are TGTGCCTGGAGTGTAAGGTGGGGACTAGGGAATACCTACGAGCAGTACTTC. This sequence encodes CAWSVRWGLGNTYEQYF.